This T cell receptor beta chain appears in the sequencing data of a study of blood T cell repertoires in COVID-19. Background on the study: The origin of the acute and convalescent COVID-19 samples was the United States, Italy and Spain. The analysed material was cDNA or gDNA that came from T cells, B-cell-depleted T cells, or PBMCs.

Per the germline V gene, CDR1 is KGHDR and CDR2 is SFDVKD. The CDR3 covers 13 residues. The ends were cut back, 3 bases at V and 4 bases at J, with 9 bases in the middle. In the authors' workflow: Researchers report that nucleated cell counts were estimated from reference gene primer amplification. The method was immunoSEQ multiplex PCR; TCRdb's version includes in-frame clones alone and lacks a portion of them. V and J calls plus clone size are reproduced from that table; the DNA served to infer D and trimming. The sample gives fewer than 200,000 clones, about 85% of which show up once; approximately 1.1% is in the top ten.

Sequenced: peripheral blood. The V and J genes are TRBV24-1 and TRBJ2-7, with D perhaps matching TRBD1 (5 bases). The sequence was obtained from a man in his fifties or sixties who had recovered from COVID-19. The CDR3: CATSDKGSYEQYF. The CDR3 coding sequence is TGTGCCACCAGTGATAAGGGGTCTTACGAGCAGTACTTC.